This T cell receptor (beta chain) was captured by sequencing in a study of post-analysis software for immune sequencing data. Unique molecular identifiers were present in the TCR beta cDNA libraries. MiXCR was run by TCRdb on the PCR reads, yielding one entry per CDR3 protein. Of hundreds of thousands of distinct CDR3 sequences in the sample, under 70% were seen once. Germline CDR1 and CDR2: SGHTA and FQGNSA. J gave up 2 bases and V 5 bases, and 8 bases lay outside the gene matches. This CDR3 is 17 amino acids long. Overall study results and limits: Patients used about five TRBV segments, including TRBV5-6, TRBV5-1 and TRBV20-1, more often than controls. Batch-mates among the samples co-clustered strongly by F measure. Significantly lower normalized Chao1 diversity was found in patients with multiple sclerosis relative to controls.

A few counts support this clonotype. As yet, its antigen is unknown. What was sequenced was blood. The chain recombines TRBV7-2 with TRBJ2-1, with 11 bases identical to TRBD2. This TCR came from a girl aged 5-17 years with multiple sclerosis. DNA for the CDR3: TGTGCCAGCAGCAGATACGTAGCGGGAGGGCCCTACAATGAGCAGTTCTTC. Its translation is CASSRYVAGGPYNEQFF.